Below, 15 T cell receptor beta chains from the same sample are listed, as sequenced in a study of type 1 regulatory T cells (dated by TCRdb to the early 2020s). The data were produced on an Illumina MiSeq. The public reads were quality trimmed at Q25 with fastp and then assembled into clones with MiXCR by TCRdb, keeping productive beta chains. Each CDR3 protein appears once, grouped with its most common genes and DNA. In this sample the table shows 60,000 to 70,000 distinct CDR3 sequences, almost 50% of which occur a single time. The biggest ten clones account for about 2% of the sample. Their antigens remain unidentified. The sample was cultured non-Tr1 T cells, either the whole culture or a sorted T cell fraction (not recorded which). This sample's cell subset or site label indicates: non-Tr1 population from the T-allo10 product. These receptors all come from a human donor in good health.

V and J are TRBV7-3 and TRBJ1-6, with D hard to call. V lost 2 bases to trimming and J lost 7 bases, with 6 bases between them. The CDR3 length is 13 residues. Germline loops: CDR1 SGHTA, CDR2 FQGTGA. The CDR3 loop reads CASSLSPNSPLHF. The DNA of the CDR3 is TGTGCCAGCAGCTTATCCCCGAATTCACCCCTCCACTTT.

CDR3 DNA: TGTGCCAGCAGCCAGAGGCGGGGTAAAAATGAGCAGTTCTTC. Translation gives CASSQRRGKNEQFF. The chain recombines TRBV4-2 with TRBJ2-1; D possibly corresponds to TRBD2 (6 bases). Trimming pared 3 bases from V and 7 bases from J, leaving 13 bases between. CDR3 length equals 14 residues. Germline CDR1 LGHNA, CDR2 YNFKEQ.

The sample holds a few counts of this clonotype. The CDR3 nucleotides are TGCAGTGCTCCAGAGCAAGGGGGGGCTTTCTTT. Translation: CSAPEQGGAFF. The V and J genes are TRBV20-1 and TRBJ1-1, with D perhaps TRBD1 (6 bases). CDR1 is DFQATT and CDR2 is SNEGSKA in the germline V gene (reference sequence). With 5 bases removed from V and 11 bases from J, the gap between germline ends came to 15 bases. This CDR3 is built from 11 residues.

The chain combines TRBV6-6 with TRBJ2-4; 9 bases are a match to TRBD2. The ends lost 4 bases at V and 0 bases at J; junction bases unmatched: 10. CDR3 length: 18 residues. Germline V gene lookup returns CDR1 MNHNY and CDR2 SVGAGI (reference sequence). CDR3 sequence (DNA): TGTGCCAGCAGTTTAGCGGGGGACGTTACTCGAGCCAAAAACATTCAGTACTTC. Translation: CASSLAGDVTRAKNIQYF.

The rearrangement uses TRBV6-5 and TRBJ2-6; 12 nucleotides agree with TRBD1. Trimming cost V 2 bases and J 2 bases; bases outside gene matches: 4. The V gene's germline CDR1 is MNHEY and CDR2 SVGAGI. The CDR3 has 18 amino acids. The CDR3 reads CASSYRGQGATGANVLTF. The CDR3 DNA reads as TGTGCCAGCAGTTACAGGGGACAGGGGGCGACTGGGGCCAACGTCCTGACTTTC.

Here the CDR3 reads CAISDFDEQFF. The CDR3 coding sequence is TGTGCCATCAGTGATTTTGATGAGCAGTTCTTC. The chain recombines TRBV10-3 with TRBJ2-1; D is unclear. Germline assignment: CDR1 ENHRY and CDR2 SYGVKD. V lost 3 bases to trimming and J lost 8 bases, with 5 bases between them. The CDR3 sequence is 11 residues long.

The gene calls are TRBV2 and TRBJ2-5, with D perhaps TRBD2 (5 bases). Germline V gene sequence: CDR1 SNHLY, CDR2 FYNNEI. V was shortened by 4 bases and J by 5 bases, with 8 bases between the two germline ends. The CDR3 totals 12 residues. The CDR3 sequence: CASSVSAETQYF. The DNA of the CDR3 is TGTGCCAGCAGTGTTAGCGCCGAGACCCAGTACTTC.

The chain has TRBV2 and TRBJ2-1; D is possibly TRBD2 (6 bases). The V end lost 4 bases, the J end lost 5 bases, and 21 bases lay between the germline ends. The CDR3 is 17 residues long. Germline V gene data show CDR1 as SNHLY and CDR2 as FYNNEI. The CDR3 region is CASSGGRQGRRDNEQFF. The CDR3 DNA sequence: TGTGCCAGCAGTGGGGGGAGGCAGGGCCGGCGCGACAATGAGCAGTTCTTC.

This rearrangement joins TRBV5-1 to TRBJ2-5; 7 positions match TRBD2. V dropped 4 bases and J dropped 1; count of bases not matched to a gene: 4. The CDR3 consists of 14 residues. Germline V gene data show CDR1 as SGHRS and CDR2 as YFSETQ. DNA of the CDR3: TGCGCCAGCAGCCGGGGGGACGGCCAAGAGACCCAGTACTTC. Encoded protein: CASSRGDGQETQYF.

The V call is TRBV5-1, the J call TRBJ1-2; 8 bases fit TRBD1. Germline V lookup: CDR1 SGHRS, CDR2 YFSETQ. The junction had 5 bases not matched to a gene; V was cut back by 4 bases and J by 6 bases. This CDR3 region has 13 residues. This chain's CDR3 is CASSVQGGDGYTF. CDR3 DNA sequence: TGCGCCAGCAGCGTACAGGGGGGGGATGGCTACACCTTC.

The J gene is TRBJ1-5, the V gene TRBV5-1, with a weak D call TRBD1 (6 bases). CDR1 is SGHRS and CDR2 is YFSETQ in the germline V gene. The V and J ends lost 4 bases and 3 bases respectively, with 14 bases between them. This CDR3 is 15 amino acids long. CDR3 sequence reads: CASSPTTGSNQPQHF. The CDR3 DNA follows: TGCGCCAGCAGCCCAACCACAGGGTCCAATCAGCCCCAGCATTTT.

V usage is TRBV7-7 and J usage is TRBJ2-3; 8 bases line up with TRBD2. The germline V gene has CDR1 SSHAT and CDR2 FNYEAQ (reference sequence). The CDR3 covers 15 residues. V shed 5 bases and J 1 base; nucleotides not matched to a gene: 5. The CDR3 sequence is CASSKRGGGTDTQYF. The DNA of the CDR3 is TGTGCCAGCAGCAAACGGGGGGGCGGCACAGATACGCAGTATTTT.

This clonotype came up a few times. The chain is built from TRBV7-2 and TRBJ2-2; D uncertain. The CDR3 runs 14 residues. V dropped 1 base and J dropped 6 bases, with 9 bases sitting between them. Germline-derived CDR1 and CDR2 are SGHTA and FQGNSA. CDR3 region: CASSLGRLPGELFF. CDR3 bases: TGTGCCAGCAGCTTAGGTCGGCTGCCCGGGGAGCTGTTTTTT.

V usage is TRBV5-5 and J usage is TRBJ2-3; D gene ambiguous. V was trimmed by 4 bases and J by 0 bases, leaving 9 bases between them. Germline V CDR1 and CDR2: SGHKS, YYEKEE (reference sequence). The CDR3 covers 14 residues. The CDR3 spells CASSRPPSTDTQYF. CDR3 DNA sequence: TGTGCCAGCAGCCGACCGCCCAGCACAGATACGCAGTATTTT.

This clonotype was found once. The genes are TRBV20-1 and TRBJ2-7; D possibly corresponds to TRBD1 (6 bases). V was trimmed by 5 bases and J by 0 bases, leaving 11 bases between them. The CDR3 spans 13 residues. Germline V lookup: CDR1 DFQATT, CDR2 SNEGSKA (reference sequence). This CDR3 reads CSAWGTSSYEQYF. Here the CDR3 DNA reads TGCAGTGCTTGGGGGACATCCTCCTACGAGCAGTACTTC.